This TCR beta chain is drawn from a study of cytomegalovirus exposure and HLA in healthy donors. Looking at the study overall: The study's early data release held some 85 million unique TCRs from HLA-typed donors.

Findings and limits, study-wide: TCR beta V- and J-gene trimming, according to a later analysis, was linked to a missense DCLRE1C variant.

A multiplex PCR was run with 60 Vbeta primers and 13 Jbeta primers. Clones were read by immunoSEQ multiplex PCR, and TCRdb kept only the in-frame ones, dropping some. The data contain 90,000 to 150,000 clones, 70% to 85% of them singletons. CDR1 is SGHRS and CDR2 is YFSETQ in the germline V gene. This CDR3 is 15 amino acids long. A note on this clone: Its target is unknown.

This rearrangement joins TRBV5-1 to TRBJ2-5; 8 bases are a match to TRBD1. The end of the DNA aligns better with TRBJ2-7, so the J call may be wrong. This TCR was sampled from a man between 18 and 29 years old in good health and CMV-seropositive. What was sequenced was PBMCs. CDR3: CASSSTGALTYEQYF. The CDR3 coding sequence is TGCGCCAGCAGCTCGACAGGGGCCCTGACCTACGAGCAGTACTTC.